This T cell receptor beta chain was recovered during a study of siplizumab effects on memory and regulatory T cells (dated by TCRdb to between 2018 and 2021). Turning to the overall study: The study examined how the anti-CD2 antibody siplizumab affects alloreactive T-cell subsets in allogeneic mixed lymphocyte reactions built from human PBMCs.

About this clone itself: Its cognate antigen has yet to be identified. No much larger clonotype is one base removed from it; base qualities were not supplied.

CDR1 and CDR2 (MNHNS, SASEGT) derive from the germline V gene. V loses 4 bases of germline sequence and J loses 4 bases, and the interval between the two ends is 16 bases. The CDR3 runs 15 amino acids, cysteine and phenylalanine included. Solely the CDR3 DNA is kept, with 45 bases framed from the first base. Sorted unstimulated T cells and proliferating T cells recovered from mixed lymphocyte reactions underwent TCRbeta CDR3 sequencing. Fresh whole blood from fewer than 12 HLA-typed healthy donors was used to isolate PBMCs. The library was generated by the immunoSEQ multiplex PCR assay. Some 9.9 x 10^4 TCR templates per sample were assayed by the deep sequencing platform. Genomic DNA extracted from sorted T cells was used for TCRbeta CDR3 sequencing. Concerning the study's data processing: The R programming language was used for clonal analysis of TCRbeta CDR3 data. Alloreactive CD4+ and CD8+ clones were defined by comparing unstimulated samples with post-reaction CFSE-low samples. Regulatory or non-regulatory origin was assigned to alloreactive CD4+ clones by matching of sequences to sorted unstimulated Treg and non-Treg repertoires. As stored in TCRdb, this immuneACCESS dataset retains in-frame rearrangements with V and J assigned. A fraction of the clones does not appear; measured against another copy, unresolved V genes explain less than half of the discrepancy, and the remainder lacks a known reason. The DNA was the basis for D and trimming; V, J and clone size are from that table. For this sample there are approximately 110,000 clones; just over 90% appear just once. About 0.32% of the sample belongs to the ten largest clones.

Results and caveats for the whole study, not just this receptor: Roughly 80-95% of proliferating CD4+ or CD8+ clones could not be assigned a naive or memory phenotype. No functional confirmation was obtained for the suppressive function of proliferating Tregs from siplizumab cultures. Unstimulated naive T cells appeared more diverse than memory T cells, and naive cells seemed to contribute substantially to the alloresponse. Of the alloreactive CD4+ clones that could be mapped, the Treg-derived share averaged roughly 73% with siplizumab compared with around 25% in control reactions. Because sequences at frequencies below about 10^-5 were poorly captured, only a minor fraction of alloreactive clones could be mapped back to unstimulated subsets. The cumulative frequency of alloreactive sequences that could be traced back to unstimulated CD4+ memory T cells was significantly reduced by siplizumab.

The sequenced material came from CD4+ T cells sorted from blood. This sequence uses TRBV6-1 and TRBJ1-2, with the D gene not confidently named. This clonotype was sampled from a human donor in good health. This receptor carries the CDR3 CASSGPIRGAYGYTF. The sequenced DNA is TGTGCCAGCAGTGGTCCGATCCGGGGAGCCTATGGCTACACCTTC.